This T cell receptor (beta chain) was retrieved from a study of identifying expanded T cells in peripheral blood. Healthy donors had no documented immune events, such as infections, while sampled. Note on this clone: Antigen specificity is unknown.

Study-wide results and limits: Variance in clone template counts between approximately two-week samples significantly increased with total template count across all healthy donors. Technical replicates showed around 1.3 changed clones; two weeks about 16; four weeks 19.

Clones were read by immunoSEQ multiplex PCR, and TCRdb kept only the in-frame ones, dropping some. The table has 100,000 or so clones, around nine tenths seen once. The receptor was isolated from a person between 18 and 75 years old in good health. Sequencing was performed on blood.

The CDR3 protein is CASSPIQISNTEAFF. The CDR3 nucleotides read TGCGCCAGCAGTCCTATACAGATTAGCAACACTGAAGCTTTCTTT. The V and J genes are TRBV4-1 and TRBJ1-1; D is undetermined. Germline-derived CDR1 and CDR2 are MGHRA and YSYEKL. V was trimmed by 6 bases and J by 2 bases, leaving 16 bases between them. This CDR3 region has 15 residues.